The clone carrying this T cell receptor beta chain has a handful of counts. What it recognizes is unknown. The length of the CDR3 is 14 residues. Germline V lookup: CDR1 SGHNT, CDR2 YYREEE (reference sequence). V was shortened by 0 bases and J by 7 bases, with 8 bases between the two germline ends. About 480 ng RNA was reverse transcribed with alpha and beta constant-region primers. Each of the alpha and beta chains got its own library through chain-specific third strand synthesis with indices. The cDNA received a 5' RACE adapter containing a random hexamer plus an SP2 sequencing primer site. One entry per CDR3 protein results from TCRdb running MiXCR on the 5' RACE reads. The table shows some 10,000 distinct CDR3 sequences, with approximately 8.2% occurring only once. The data are from a study of HIV-infected patients and healthy controls. General observations from the study: In healthy controls, MAIT alpha CDR3s were common; in HIV+ repertoires, severely depleted.

Whole blood was used without fractionation, so all unsorted peripheral T cells were included. Sequenced sample: blood. The chain carries TRBV5-4 and TRBJ1-6; D gene ambiguous. The source is an adult in good health. CDR3 in DNA: TGTGCCAGCAGCTTGGGGGGTTTCAATTCACCCCTCCACTTT. Protein sequence: CASSLGGFNSPLHF.